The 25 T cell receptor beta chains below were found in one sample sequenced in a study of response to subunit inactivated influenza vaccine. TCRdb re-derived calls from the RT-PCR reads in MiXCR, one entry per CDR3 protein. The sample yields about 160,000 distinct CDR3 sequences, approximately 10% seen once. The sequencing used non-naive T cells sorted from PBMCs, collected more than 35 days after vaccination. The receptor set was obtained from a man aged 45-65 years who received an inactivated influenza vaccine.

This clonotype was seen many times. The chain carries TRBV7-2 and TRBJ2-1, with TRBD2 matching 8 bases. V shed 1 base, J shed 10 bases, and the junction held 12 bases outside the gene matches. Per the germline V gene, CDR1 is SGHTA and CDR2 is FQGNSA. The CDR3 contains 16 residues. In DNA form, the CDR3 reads TGTGCCAGCAGCTTAGGGGGCGGGCTAGCGGGTTGGGAGCAGTTCTTC. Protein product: CASSLGGGLAGWEQFF.

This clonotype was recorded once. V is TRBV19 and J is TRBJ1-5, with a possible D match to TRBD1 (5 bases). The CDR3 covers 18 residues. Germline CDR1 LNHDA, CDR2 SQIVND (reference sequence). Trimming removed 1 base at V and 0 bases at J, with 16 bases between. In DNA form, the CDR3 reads TGTGCCAGTAGTATAGGTGGCAGTGGGGCTTTTAGCAATCAGCCCCAGCATTTT. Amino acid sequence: CASSIGGSGAFSNQPQHF.

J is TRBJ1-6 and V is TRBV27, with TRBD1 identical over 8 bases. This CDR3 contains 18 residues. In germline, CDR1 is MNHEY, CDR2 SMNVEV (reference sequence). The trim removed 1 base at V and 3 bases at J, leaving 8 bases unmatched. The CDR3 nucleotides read TGTGCCAGCAGTTTATTGAGCAGGGGGCCCTTCTATAATTCACCCCTCCACTTT. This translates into CASSLLSRGPFYNSPLHF.

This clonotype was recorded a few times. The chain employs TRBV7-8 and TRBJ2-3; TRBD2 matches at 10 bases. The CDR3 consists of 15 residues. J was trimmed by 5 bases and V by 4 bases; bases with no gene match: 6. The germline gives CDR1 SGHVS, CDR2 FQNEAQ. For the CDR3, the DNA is TGTGCCAGCAGCTACACTAGCGGGAAGAGAGATACGCAGTATTTT. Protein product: CASSYTSGKRDTQYF.

The CDR3 region has the DNA TGCAGTGCCACCGACGGGAACAATCAGCCCCAGCATTTT. It codes for CSATDGNNQPQHF. The genes are TRBV20-1 and TRBJ1-5; no reliable D call. This CDR3 region has 13 residues. Germline values: CDR1 DFQATT, CDR2 SNEGSKA (reference sequence). V dropped 6 bases and J dropped 3 bases, with 12 bases sitting between them.

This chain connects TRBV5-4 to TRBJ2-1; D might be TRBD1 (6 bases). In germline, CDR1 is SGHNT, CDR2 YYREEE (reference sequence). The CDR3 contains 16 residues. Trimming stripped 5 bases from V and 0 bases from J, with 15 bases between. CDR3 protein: CASSGQRFTSYNEQFF. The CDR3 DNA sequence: TGTGCCAGCAGTGGACAGCGTTTCACCTCCTACAATGAGCAGTTCTTC.

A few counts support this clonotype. The DNA for the CDR3 is TGTGCCAGCAGTTTATCGGGTACAGGACACACTGAAGCTTTCTTT. It translates to CASSLSGTGHTEAFF. The chain recombines TRBV27 with TRBJ1-1; D perhaps matches TRBD1 (5 bases). Trimming removed 0 bases from V and 3 bases from J, with 11 bases in between. CDR1 and CDR2 (germline): MNHEY, SMNVEV (reference sequence). This CDR3 has 15 residues.

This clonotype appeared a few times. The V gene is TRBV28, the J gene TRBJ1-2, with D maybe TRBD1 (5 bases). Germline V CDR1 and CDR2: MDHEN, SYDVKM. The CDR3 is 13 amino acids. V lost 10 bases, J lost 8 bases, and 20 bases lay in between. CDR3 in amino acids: CATGKRQTWGYTF. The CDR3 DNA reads TGTGCCACCGGGAAAAGACAGACGTGGGGCTACACCTTC.

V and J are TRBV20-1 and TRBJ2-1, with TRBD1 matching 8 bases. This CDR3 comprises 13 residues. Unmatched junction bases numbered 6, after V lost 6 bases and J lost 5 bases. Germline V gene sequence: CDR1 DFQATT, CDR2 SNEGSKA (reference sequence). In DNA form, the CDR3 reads TGCAGTGCCTATACAGGGGGTCACAATGAGCAGTTCTTC. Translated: CSAYTGGHNEQFF.

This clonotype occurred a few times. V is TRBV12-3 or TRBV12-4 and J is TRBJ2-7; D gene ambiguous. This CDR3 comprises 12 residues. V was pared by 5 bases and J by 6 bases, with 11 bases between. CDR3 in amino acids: CASSRAGVEQYF. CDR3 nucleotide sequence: TGTGCCAGCAGTCGGGCAGGCGTCGAGCAGTACTTC.

CDR3 sequence: CSTSDSFSSYEQYF. The CDR3 DNA reads as TGCAGTACCAGTGACAGTTTTTCATCCTACGAGCAGTACTTC. V and J are TRBV29-1 and TRBJ2-7, with a possible D match to TRBD1 (5 bases). The germline V gene encodes CDR1 SQVTM and CDR2 ANQGSEA. The length of the CDR3 is 14 residues.

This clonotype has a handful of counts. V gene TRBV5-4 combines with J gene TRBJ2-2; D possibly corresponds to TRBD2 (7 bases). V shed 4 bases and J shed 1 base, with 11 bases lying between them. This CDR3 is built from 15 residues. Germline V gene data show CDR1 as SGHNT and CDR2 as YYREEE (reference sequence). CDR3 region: CASSEGGGNTGELFF. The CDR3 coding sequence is TGTGCCAGCAGCGAAGGGGGGGGGAACACCGGGGAGCTGTTTTTT.

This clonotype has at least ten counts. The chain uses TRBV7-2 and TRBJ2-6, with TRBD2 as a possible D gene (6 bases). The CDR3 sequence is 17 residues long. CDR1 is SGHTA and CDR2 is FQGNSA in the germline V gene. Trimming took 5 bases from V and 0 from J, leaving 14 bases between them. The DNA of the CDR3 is TGTGCCAGCAGCCCAGGCGGAGGGAGCTCTGGGGCCAACGTCCTGACTTTC. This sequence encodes CASSPGGGSSGANVLTF.

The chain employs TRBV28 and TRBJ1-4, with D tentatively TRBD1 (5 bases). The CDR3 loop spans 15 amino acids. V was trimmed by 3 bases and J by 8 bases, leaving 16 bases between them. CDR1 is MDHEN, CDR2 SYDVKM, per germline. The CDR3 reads CASSFSGHLVEKLFF. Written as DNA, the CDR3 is TGTGCCAGCAGTTTCTCGGGGCATTTGGTCGAAAAACTGTTTTTT.

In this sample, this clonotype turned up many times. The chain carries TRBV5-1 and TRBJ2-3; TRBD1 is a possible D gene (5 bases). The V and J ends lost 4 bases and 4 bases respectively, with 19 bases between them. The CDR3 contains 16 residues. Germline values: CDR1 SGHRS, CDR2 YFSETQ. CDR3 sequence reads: CASSHLIRRGPDTQYF. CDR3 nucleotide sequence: TGCGCCAGCAGCCATCTCATCCGTAGGGGCCCAGATACGCAGTATTTT. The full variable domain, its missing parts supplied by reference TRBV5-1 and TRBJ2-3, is KAGVTQTPRYLIKTRGQQVTLSCSPISGHRSVSWYQQTPGQGLQFLFEYFSETQRNKGNFPGRFSGRQFSNSRSEMNVSTLELGDSALYLCASSHLIRRGPDTQYFGPGTRLTVL.

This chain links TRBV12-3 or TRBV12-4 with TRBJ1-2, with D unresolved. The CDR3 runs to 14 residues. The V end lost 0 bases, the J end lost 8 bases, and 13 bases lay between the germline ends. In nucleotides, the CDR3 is TGTGCCAGCAGTTTAGCAGGGTTGGAAGGCGGCTACACCTTC. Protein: CASSLAGLEGGYTF.

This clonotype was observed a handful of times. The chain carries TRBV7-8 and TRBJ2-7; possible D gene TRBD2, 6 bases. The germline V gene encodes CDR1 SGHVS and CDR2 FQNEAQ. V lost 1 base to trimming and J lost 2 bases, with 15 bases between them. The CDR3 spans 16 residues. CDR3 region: CASSLGGVTLTYEQYF. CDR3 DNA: TGTGCCAGCAGCTTAGGGGGGGTCACGCTTACCTACGAGCAGTACTTC. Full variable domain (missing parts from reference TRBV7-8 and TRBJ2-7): GAGVSQSPRYKVAKRGQDVALRCDPISGHVSLFWYQQALGQGPEFLTYFQNEAQLDKSGLPSDRFFAERPEGSVSTLKIQRTQQEDSAVYLCASSLGGVTLTYEQYFGPGTRLTVT.

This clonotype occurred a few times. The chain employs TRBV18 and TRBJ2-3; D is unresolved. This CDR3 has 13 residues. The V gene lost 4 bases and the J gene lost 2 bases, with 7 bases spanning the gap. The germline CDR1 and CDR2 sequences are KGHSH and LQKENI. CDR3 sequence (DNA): TGTGCCAGCTCACACGGGTTCACAGATACGCAGTATTTT. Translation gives CASSHGFTDTQYF.

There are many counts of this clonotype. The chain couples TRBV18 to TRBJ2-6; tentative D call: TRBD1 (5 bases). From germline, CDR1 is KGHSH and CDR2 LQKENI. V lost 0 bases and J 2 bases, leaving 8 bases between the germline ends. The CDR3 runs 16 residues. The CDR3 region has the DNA TGTGCCAGCTCACCACCTCCAGGGCCTGGGGCCAACGTCCTGACTTTC. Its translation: CASSPPPGPGANVLTF.

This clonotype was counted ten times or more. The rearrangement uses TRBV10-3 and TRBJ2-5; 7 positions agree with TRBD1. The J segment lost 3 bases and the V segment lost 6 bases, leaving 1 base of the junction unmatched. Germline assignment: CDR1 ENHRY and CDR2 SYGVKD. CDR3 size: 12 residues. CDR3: CAISTGEETQYF. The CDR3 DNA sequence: TGTGCCATCAGCACAGGGGAAGAGACCCAGTACTTC.

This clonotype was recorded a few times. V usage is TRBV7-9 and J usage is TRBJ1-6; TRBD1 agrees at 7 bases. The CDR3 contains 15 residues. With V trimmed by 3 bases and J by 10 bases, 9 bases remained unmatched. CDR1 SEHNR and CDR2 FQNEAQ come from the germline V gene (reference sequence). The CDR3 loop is CASSFDRVGTSPLHF. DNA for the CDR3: TGTGCCAGCAGCTTTGACAGGGTTGGGACGTCACCCCTCCACTTT.

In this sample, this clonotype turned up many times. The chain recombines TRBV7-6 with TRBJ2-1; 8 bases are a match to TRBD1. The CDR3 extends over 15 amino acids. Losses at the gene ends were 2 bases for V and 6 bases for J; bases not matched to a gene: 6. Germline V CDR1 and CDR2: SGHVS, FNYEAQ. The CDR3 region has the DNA TGTGCCAGCAGCTTACCCGGACAGGGCTTCAATGAGCAGTTCTTC. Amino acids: CASSLPGQGFNEQFF.

CDR3 in amino acids: CASSRGTDSGANVLTF. DNA of the CDR3: TGTGCCAGCTCACGAGGGACAGACTCTGGGGCCAACGTCCTGACTTTC. The rearrangement links TRBV18 to TRBJ2-6, with 7 positions matching TRBD1. CDR3 length: 16 residues. Germline trimming cut 4 bases from V and 0 bases from J; bases unmatched to any gene: 3. CDR1 is KGHSH and CDR2 is LQKENI in the germline V gene. The full variable domain, completed using reference TRBV18 and TRBJ2-6, is NAGVMQNPRHLVRRRGQEARLRCSPMKGHSHVYWYRQLPEEGLKFMVYLQKENIIDESGMPKERFSAEFPKEGPSILRIQQVVRGDSAAYFCASSRGTDSGANVLTFGAGSRLTVL.

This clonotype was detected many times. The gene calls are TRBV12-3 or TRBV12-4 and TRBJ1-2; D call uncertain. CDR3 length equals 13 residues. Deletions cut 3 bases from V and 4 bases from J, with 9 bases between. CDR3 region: CASSLMKGYGYTF. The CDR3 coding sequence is TGTGCCAGCAGTTTGATGAAGGGCTATGGCTACACCTTC.

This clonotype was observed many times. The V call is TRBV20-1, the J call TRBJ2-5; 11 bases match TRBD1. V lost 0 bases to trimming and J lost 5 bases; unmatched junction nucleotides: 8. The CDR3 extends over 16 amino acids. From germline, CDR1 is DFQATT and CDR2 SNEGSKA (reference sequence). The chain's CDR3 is CSARDLSDRGLETQYF. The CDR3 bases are TGCAGTGCTAGAGATCTTTCGGACAGGGGGCTGGAGACCCAGTACTTC.